The 23 T cell receptor beta chains below come from one sample, sequenced in a study of OX40 agonist ivuxolimab in advanced cancers. The data were produced by immunoSEQ multiplex PCR, yet TCRdb's version contains in-frame clones alone and is incomplete. The table records under 55,000 clones, around 92% of them present only once. The specimen comprised CD4+ or CD8+ T cells sorted from blood, sampled in a trial of the OX40 agonist ivuxolimab. The receptors stem from an adult with an advanced solid tumor such as melanoma, head and neck, liver or kidney cancer.

The V and J genes are TRBV5-6 and TRBJ2-7; no clear D gene. In germline, CDR1 is SGHDT, CDR2 YYEEEE. The CDR3 extends over 13 amino acids. Trimming cost V 4 bases and J 3 bases, with 11 bases left between them. The CDR3 protein is CASSGRPLYEQYF. CDR3 bases: TGTGCCAGCAGCGGACGACCGCTCTACGAGCAGTACTTC.

J is TRBJ2-5 and V is TRBV13; D unclear. V was shortened by 3 bases and J by 4 bases, with 9 bases between the two germline ends. CDR3 length equals 13 residues. The V gene's germline CDR1 is PRHDT and CDR2 FYEKMQ (reference sequence). CDR3 sequence: CASSFQNSETQYF. The CDR3 nucleotides are TGTGCCAGCAGCTTCCAGAATTCAGAGACCCAGTACTTC.

This clone was picked up one time. This chain links TRBV7-9 with TRBJ2-2, with D unresolved. The V end was cut by 6 bases, the J end by 4 bases, with 9 bases between. Germline assignment: CDR1 SEHNR and CDR2 FQNEAQ (reference sequence). This CDR3 has 13 residues. The CDR3 DNA reads TGTGCCAGCAGTACAGATTCCACCGGGGAGCTGTTTTTT. Protein: CASSTDSTGELFF.

The rearrangement joins TRBV27 to TRBJ1-2, with D possibly being TRBD1 (6 bases). Germline CDR1 is MNHEY and CDR2 is SMNVEV (reference sequence). V was clipped by 6 bases and J by 2 bases, with 13 bases between them. The CDR3 is 14 residues long. The CDR3 region is CASSLGGGNYGYTF. CDR3 bases: TGTGCCAGCAGCCTCGGTGGGGGCAACTATGGCTACACCTTC.

This clone showed up just once. This chain connects TRBV2 to TRBJ2-7, with unresolved D. The CDR3 consists of 12 residues. The germline gives CDR1 SNHLY, CDR2 FYNNEI. The V end was cut by 5 bases, the J end by 4 bases, with 9 bases between. The DNA of the CDR3 is TGTGCCAGCAGTCCGAATTTTTACGAGCAGTACTTC. Encoded protein: CASSPNFYEQYF.

The chain has TRBV7-8 and TRBJ2-3, with D uncertain. V lost 1 base to trimming and J lost 0 bases, with 23 bases between them. Per germline, CDR1 SGHVS and CDR2 FQNEAQ. CDR3 length: 20 residues. The CDR3 protein is CASSLVSSLVLVASTDTQYF. CDR3 DNA: TGTGCCAGCAGCTTAGTATCCTCCCTCGTCCTAGTGGCCAGCACAGATACGCAGTATTTT.

The CDR3 sequence: CASSMAFGESPLHF. In DNA form, the CDR3 reads TGTGCCAGTAGTATGGCGTTCGGCGAATCACCCCTCCACTTT. This rearrangement joins TRBV19 to TRBJ1-6; D remains unclear. From germline, CDR1 is LNHDA and CDR2 SQIVND (reference sequence). This CDR3 is 14 amino acids long. Trimming cost V 3 bases and J 10 bases, with 13 bases left between them.

This rearrangement joins TRBV10-2 to TRBJ1-5; possibly TRBD1 for D (6 bases). CDR1 is WSHSY and CDR2 is SAAADI in the germline V gene. V lost 8 bases and J lost 2, with 10 bases in between. The CDR3 sequence is 13 residues long. CDR3 nucleotide sequence: TGCGCCAGCCGGTCAGGGGGCAATCAGCCCCAGCATTTT. It translates to CASRSGGNQPQHF.

The chain is built from TRBV10-2 and TRBJ2-7, with D perhaps matching TRBD1 (5 bases). Germline CDR1 and CDR2: WSHSY and SAAADI. CDR3 length equals 11 residues. Trimming took 6 bases from V and 4 from J, leaving 7 bases between them. The CDR3 bases are TGCGCCAGCAGCAGGGATTACGAGCAGTACTTC. Its protein product is CASSRDYEQYF.

The chain has TRBV7-8 and TRBJ2-1, with 9 bases matching TRBD1. V shed 2 bases and J 8 bases; nucleotides not matched to a gene: 7. CDR1 is SGHVS and CDR2 is FQNEAQ in the germline V gene. This CDR3 is built from 15 residues. CDR3: CASSLFDRGRDEQFF. Written as DNA, the CDR3 is TGTGCCAGCAGCTTATTTGACAGGGGGAGGGATGAGCAGTTCTTC.

The V and J genes are TRBV30 and TRBJ1-6; D not certain. The CDR3 extends over 14 amino acids. Germline V gene sequence: CDR1 GTSNPN, CDR2 SVGIG (reference sequence). V was trimmed by 0 bases and J by 3 bases, leaving 6 bases between them. CDR3 in amino acids: CAWSVQNYNSPLHF. The CDR3 DNA is TGTGCCTGGAGTGTCCAGAACTATAATTCACCCCTCCACTTT.

This clone was counted only a few times. The chain couples TRBV7-9 to TRBJ2-1; D might be TRBD2 (5 bases). CDR1 SEHNR and CDR2 FQNEAQ come from the germline V gene (reference sequence). The CDR3 has 15 amino acids. V was clipped by 3 bases and J by 5 bases, with 14 bases between them. The CDR3 region has the DNA TGTGCCAGCAGCTTTAGCGAGGCCCACAACAATGAGCAGTTCTTC. The encoded protein is CASSFSEAHNNEQFF.

This clone has a handful of counts. The rearrangement uses TRBV11-2 and TRBJ1-1, with no clear D. Germline V gene data show CDR1 as SGHAT and CDR2 as FQNNGV. V shed 6 bases and J shed 1 base, with 3 bases lying between them. The CDR3 totals 11 residues. CDR3 sequence reads: CASSGNTEAFF. The CDR3 nucleotides are TGTGCCAGCAGTGGGAACACTGAAGCTTTCTTT.

This chain uses TRBV4-1 with TRBJ1-4; no firm D call. The CDR3 loop spans 16 amino acids. Germline-derived CDR1 and CDR2 are MGHRA and YSYEKL. Trimming stripped 1 base from V and 4 bases from J, with 13 bases between. DNA for the CDR3: TGCGCCAGCAGCCAAGGGACCCCCGGAAGTAATGAAAAACTGTTTTTT. Its protein is CASSQGTPGSNEKLFF.

V gene TRBV6-1 combines with J gene TRBJ1-1; tentatively, D is TRBD1 (5 bases). Trimming took off 0 bases at V and 6 bases at J, with 11 bases between the two ends. The germline gives CDR1 MNHNS, CDR2 SASEGT. The CDR3 is made up of 14 amino acids. The CDR3, as DNA: TGTGCCAGCAGTGAAGCGACCGAGGGGTCTGAAGCTTTCTTT. Protein: CASSEATEGSEAFF.

The J gene is TRBJ2-3, the V gene TRBV5-6, with 9 nucleotides matching TRBD2. Trimming cost V 2 bases and J 0 bases; bases outside gene matches: 4. The CDR3 has 16 residues. Germline assignment: CDR1 SGHDT and CDR2 YYEEEE. The CDR3 region has the DNA TGTGCCAGCAGCTTCGGAGCGGGGGGTAGCACAGATACGCAGTATTTT. It encodes CASSFGAGGSTDTQYF.

The V and J genes are TRBV7-2 and TRBJ2-7; D perhaps matches TRBD2 (5 bases). V was trimmed by 3 bases and J by 5 bases, leaving 11 bases between them. This CDR3 region has 13 residues. Per the germline V gene, CDR1 is SGHTA and CDR2 is FQGNSA. The CDR3 coding sequence is TGTGCCAGCAGCTTTAGCGCAAAAGACGAGCAGTACTTC. It yields the protein CASSFSAKDEQYF.

The chain employs TRBV19 and TRBJ2-7; 8 bases are a match to TRBD1. CDR1 is LNHDA, CDR2 SQIVND, per germline (reference sequence). The CDR3 has 13 residues. With V trimmed by 10 bases and J by 2 bases, 7 bases remained unmatched. CDR3 coding DNA: TGTGCCACCCTCGACAGGGGTACCTACGAGCAGTACTTC. Its protein is CATLDRGTYEQYF.

CDR3 region: CASSDGFSVNTEAFF. The CDR3, as DNA: TGTGCCAGTAGTGATGGTTTCTCGGTGAACACTGAAGCTTTCTTT. This chain joins TRBV19 and TRBJ1-1; no reliable D call. The V end was cut by 5 bases, the J end by 0 bases, with 13 bases between. CDR1 is LNHDA, CDR2 SQIVND, per germline (reference sequence). The CDR3 has 15 amino acids.

The CDR3 nucleotides are TGTGCCAGCAGCTTAGGGCAGGGGGGAGGCTACGAGCAGTACTTC. Amino acids: CASSLGQGGGYEQYF. The rearrangement joins TRBV7-9 to TRBJ2-7; a possible D gene is TRBD1 (7 bases). Per the germline V gene, CDR1 is SEHNR and CDR2 is FQNEAQ (reference sequence). V was clipped by 1 base and J by 3 bases, with 13 bases between them. The CDR3 has 15 residues.

The V gene is TRBV11-2, the J gene TRBJ2-1, with 11 bases matching TRBD2. The CDR3 is made up of 19 amino acids. V lost 0 bases to trimming and J lost 0 bases; unmatched junction nucleotides: 7. The V gene's germline CDR1 is SGHAT and CDR2 FQNNGV. The CDR3 DNA reads TGTGCCAGCAGCTTAGAGCTAGCGGGGGGCCCGAGCTCCTACAATGAGCAGTTCTTC. Translating it yields CASSLELAGGPSSYNEQFF.

The chain's CDR3 is CASSQVTNQPQHF. The CDR3 nucleotides read TGTGCCAGCAGCCAAGTGACTAATCAGCCCCAGCATTTT. V usage is TRBV4-2 and J usage is TRBJ1-5, with unresolved D. The CDR3 totals 13 residues. Germline V gene data show CDR1 as LGHNA and CDR2 as YNFKEQ. Trimming cost V 1 base and J 4 bases, with 5 bases left between them.

This clone was observed once. The V gene is TRBV27, the J gene TRBJ2-2; D gene ambiguous. The germline CDR1 and CDR2 sequences are MNHEY and SMNVEV (reference sequence). Trimming stripped 2 bases from V and 2 bases from J, with 9 bases between. This CDR3 is built from 15 residues. DNA of the CDR3: TGTGCCAGCAGTTTAAGTCAGGACAACACCGGGGAGCTGTTTTTT. This encodes CASSLSQDNTGELFF.